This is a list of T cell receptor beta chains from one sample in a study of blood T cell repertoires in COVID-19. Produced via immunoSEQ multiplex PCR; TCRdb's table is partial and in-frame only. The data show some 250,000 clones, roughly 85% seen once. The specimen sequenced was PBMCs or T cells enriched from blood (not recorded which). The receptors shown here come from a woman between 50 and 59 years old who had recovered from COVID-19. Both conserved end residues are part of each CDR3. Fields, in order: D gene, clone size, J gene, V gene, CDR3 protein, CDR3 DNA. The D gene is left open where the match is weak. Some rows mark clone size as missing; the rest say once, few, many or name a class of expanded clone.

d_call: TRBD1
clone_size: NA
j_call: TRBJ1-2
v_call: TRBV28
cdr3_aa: CAIPIGAGGYGYTF
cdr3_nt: TGTGCCATCCCTATAGGGGCAGGGGGCTATGGCTACACCTTC

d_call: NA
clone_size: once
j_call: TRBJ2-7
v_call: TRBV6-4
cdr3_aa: CASTLRQREVSYEQYF
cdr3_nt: TGTGCCAGCACTCTACGACAGCGAGAGGTCTCCTACGAGCAGTACTTC

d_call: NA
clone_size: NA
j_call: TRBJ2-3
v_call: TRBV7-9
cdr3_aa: CASSPVTSTDTQYF
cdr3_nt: TGTGCCAGCAGCCCCGTTACTAGCACAGATACGCAGTATTTT

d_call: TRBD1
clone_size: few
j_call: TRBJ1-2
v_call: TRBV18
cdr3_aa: CASSLPGQSATYGYTF
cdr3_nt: TGTGCCAGCTCACTACCGGGACAGTCCGCTACCTATGGCTACACCTTC

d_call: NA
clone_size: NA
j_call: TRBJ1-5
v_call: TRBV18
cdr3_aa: CASSYGQSSNQPQHF
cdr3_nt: TGTGCCAGCTCGTACGGACAGTCGAGCAATCAGCCCCAGCATTTT

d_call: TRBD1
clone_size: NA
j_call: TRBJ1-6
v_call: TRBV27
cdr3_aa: CASSPTPTGDRNSPLHF
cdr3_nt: TGTGCCAGCAGTCCTACTCCGACAGGGGATCGTAATTCACCCCTCCACTTT

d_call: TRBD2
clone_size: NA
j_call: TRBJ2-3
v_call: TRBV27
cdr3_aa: CASSFGAGFTDTQYF
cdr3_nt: TGTGCCAGCAGTTTCGGAGCGGGATTCACAGATACGCAGTATTTT

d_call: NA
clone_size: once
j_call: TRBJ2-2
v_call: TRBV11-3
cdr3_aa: CASSLNTGELFF
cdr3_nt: TGTGCCAGCAGCCTCAACACCGGGGAGCTGTTTTTT

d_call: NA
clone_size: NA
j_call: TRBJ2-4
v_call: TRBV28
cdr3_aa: CASSFIGGTKNIQYF
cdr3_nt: TGTGCCAGCAGTTTTATCGGAGGAACCAAAAACATTCAGTACTTC

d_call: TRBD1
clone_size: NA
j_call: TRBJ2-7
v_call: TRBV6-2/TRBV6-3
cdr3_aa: CASSYRTGTYEQYF
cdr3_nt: TGTGCCAGCAGTTACAGGACAGGGACCTACGAGCAGTACTTC

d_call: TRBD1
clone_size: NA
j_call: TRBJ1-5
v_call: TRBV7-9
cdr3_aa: CASSLGQGKQPQHF
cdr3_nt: TGTGCCAGCAGCTTAGGACAGGGTAAGCAGCCCCAGCATTTT

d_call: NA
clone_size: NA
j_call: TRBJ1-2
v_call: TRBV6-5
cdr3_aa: CASSDRNYGYTF
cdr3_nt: TGTGCCAGCAGCGACAGAAACTATGGCTACACCTTC

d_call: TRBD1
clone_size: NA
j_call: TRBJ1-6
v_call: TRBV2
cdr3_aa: CASSGDRVGYGSPLHF
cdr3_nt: TGTGCCAGCAGTGGGGACAGGGTAGGGTATGGATCACCCCTCCACTTT

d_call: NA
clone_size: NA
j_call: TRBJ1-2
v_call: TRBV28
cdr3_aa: CASSLQISGNGYTF
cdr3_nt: TGTGCCAGCAGTTTACAAATATCAGGGAATGGCTACACCTTC

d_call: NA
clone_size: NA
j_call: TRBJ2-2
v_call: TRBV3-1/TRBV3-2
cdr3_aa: CASSPGTSNTGELFF
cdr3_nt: TGTGCCAGCAGCCCCGGGACATCGAACACCGGGGAGCTGTTTTTT

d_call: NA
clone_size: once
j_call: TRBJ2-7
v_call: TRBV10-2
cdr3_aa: CASSGALAATYEQYF
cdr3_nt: TGCGCCAGCAGTGGGGCGTTAGCGGCAACCTACGAGCAGTACTTC

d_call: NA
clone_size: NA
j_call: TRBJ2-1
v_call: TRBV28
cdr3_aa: CASSLVQGYNEQFF
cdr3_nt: TGTGCCAGCAGTTTGGTACAGGGCTACAATGAGCAGTTCTTC

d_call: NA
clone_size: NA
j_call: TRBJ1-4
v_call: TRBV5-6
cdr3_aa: CASSFRAVANEKLFF
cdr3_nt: TGTGCCAGCAGCTTCAGGGCCGTCGCTAATGAAAAACTGTTTTTT

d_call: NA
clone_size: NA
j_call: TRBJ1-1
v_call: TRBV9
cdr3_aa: CASSSDWNTEAFF
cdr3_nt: TGTGCCAGCAGCTCGGACTGGAACACTGAAGCTTTCTTT

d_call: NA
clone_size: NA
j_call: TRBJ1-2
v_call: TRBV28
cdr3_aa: CASSLGALNGYTF
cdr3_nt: TGTGCCAGCAGTTTAGGGGCTCTGAATGGCTACACCTTC

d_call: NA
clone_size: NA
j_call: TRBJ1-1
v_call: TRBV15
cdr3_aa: CATSRDPGTEAFF
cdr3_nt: TGTGCCACCAGCAGAGATCCCGGTACTGAAGCTTTCTTT

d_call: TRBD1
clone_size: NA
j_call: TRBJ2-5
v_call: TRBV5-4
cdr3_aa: CASSLDRGQETQYF
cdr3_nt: TGTGCCAGCAGCCTGGACAGGGGGCAAGAGACCCAGTACTTC

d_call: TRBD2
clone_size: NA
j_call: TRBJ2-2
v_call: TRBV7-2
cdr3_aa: CASSPRDGGRAAGELFF
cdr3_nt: TGTGCCAGCAGCCCAAGAGATGGCGGGAGGGCCGCCGGGGAGCTGTTTTTT

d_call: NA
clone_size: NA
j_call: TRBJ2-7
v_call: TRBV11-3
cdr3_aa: CASSLDRAGYEQYF
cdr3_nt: TGTGCCAGCAGCTTAGACAGGGCAGGCTACGAGCAGTACTTC

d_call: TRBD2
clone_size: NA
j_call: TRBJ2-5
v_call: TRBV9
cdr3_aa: CASSASGGGETQYF
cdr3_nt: TGTGCCAGCAGTGCCTCTGGCGGGGGGGAGACCCAGTACTTC

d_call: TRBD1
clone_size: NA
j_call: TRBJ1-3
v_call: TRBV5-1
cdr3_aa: CASSFRGPSSGNTIYF
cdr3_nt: TGCGCCAGCAGCTTCAGGGGGCCGAGCTCTGGAAACACCATATATTTT

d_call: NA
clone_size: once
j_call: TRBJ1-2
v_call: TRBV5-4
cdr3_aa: CASSPEGYGYTF
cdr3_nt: TGTGCCAGCAGCCCGGAGGGCTATGGCTACACCTTC

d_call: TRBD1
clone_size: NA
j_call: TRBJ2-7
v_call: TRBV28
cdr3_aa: CASSSSIQGAYEQYF
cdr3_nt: TGTGCCAGCAGTTCCTCTATACAGGGGGCTTACGAGCAGTACTTC

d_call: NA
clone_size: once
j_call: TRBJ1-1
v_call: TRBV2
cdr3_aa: CASSYDRPNTEAFF
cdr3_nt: TGTGCCAGCAGTTATGACAGGCCCAACACTGAAGCTTTCTTT

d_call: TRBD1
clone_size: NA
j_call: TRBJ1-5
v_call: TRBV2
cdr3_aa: CASSLGQAYQPQHF
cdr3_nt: TGTGCCAGCAGCCTAGGACAGGCCTATCAGCCCCAGCATTTT

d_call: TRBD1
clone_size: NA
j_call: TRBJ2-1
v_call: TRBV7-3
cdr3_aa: CATRTGDGAYNEQFF
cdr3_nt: TGTGCCACCCGGACAGGGGACGGAGCCTACAATGAGCAGTTCTTC

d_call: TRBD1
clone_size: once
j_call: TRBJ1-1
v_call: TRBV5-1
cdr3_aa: CASSLSGTGSTEAFF
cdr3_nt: TGCGCCAGCAGCTTGTCGGGGACAGGAAGCACTGAAGCTTTCTTT

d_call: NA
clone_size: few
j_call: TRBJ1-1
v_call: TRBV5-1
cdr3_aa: CASSRSSGGANTEAFF
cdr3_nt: TGCGCCAGCAGCCGGTCATCCGGCGGAGCGAACACTGAAGCTTTCTTT

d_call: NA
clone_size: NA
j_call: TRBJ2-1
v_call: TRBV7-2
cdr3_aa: CASSLGSGPYNEQFF
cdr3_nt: TGTGCCAGCAGCTTAGGGTCTGGGCCCTACAATGAGCAGTTCTTC

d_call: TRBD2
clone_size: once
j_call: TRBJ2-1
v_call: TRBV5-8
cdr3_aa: CASSQEGWLADYNEQFF
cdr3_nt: TGTGCCAGCAGCCAAGAAGGGTGGCTAGCGGATTACAATGAGCAGTTCTTC

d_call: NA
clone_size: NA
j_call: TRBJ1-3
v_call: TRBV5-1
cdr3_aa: CASSPTRRAGNTIYF
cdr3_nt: TGCGCCAGCAGCCCCACGAGGCGGGCTGGAAACACCATATATTTT

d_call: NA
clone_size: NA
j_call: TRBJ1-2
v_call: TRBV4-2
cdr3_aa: CASSQDEYPTGGYTF
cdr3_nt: TGTGCCAGCAGCCAAGATGAGTATCCCACCGGTGGCTACACCTTC

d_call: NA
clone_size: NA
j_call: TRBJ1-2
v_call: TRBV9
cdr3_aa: CASSPRSGRSHGYTF
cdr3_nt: TGTGCCAGCAGCCCCCGGTCAGGGCGGTCTCATGGCTACACCTTC

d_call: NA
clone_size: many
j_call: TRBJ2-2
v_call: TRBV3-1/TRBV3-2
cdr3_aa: CASSRESGGIPPAGELFF
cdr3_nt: TGTGCCAGCAGCCGAGAAAGCGGCGGGATCCCCCCCGCCGGGGAGCTGTTTTTT

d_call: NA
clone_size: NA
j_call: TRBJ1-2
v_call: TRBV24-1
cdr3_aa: CATAGEHYGYTF
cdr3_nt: TGTGCCACAGCAGGGGAGCACTATGGCTACACCTTC

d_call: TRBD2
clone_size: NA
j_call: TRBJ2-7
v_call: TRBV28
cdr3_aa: CASSFLTSGSYEQYF
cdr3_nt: TGTGCCAGCAGTTTTCTAACTAGCGGGTCCTACGAGCAGTACTTC